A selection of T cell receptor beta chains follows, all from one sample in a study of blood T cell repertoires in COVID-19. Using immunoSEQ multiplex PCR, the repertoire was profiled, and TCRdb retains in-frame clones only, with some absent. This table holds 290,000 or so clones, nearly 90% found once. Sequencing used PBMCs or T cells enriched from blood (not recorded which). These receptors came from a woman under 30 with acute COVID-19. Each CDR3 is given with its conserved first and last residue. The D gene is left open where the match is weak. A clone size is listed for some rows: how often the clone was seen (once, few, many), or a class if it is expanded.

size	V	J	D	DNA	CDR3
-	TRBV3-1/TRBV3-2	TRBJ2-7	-	TGTGCCAGCAGCCAAGAAGGGACACACTCCTACGAGCAGTACTTC	CASSQEGTHSYEQYF
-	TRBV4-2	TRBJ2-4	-	TGTGCCAGCAGCCCCCTGAGTCTCGAGGCCAAAAACATTCAGTACTTC	CASSPLSLEAKNIQYF
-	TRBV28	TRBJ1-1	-	TGTGCCAGCAGTTGGGAGTGGAACACTGAAGCTTTCTTT	CASSWEWNTEAFF
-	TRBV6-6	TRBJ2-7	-	TGTGCCAGCAGCGCTCTTAACTTAAACGCCTACGAGCAGTACTTC	CASSALNLNAYEQYF
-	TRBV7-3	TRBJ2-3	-	TGTGCCAGCAGCTTCGGACTTTTCCAGTATTTT	CASSFGLFQYF
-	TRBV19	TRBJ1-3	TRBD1	TGTGCCAGTAGTCGGGACAGGGGAGTCGGAAACACCATATATTTT	CASSRDRGVGNTIYF
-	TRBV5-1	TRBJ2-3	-	TGCGCCAGCAGCCCCCTGACGGACTACACAGATACGCAGTATTTT	CASSPLTDYTDTQYF
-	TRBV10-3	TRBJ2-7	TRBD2	TGTGCCATCAGTGAAGTACTAGCGAGTCGTATCGAGCAGTACTTC	CAISEVLASRIEQYF
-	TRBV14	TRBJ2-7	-	TGTGCCAGCAGCCAAGCAGCGAACCTTTGGGCCTACGAGCAGTACTTC	CASSQAANLWAYEQYF
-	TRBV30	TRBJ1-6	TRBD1	TGTGCCTGGACGTTCGGCCACGGGACAGATAATTCACCCCTCCACTTT	CAWTFGHGTDNSPLHF
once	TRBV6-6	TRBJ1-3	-	TGTGCCAGCAGTTCCCAATGGGGAGCTGGAAACACCATATATTTT	CASSSQWGAGNTIYF
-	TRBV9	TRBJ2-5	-	TGTGCCAGCAGCGTAGGGGGTGGCAGGGCGGAGACCCAGTACTTC	CASSVGGGRAETQYF
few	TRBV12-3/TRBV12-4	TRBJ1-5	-	TGTGCCAGCAGCCTCCCGAGACAGCCCCAGCATTTT	CASSLPRQPQHF
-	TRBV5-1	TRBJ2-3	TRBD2	TGCGCCAGCAGCTTGGAGGGGAGGGTTTCGGATACGCAGTATTTT	CASSLEGRVSDTQYF
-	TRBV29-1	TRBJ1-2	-	TGCAGCGTTGTCCCTCCGAGCTATGGCTACACCTTC	CSVVPPSYGYTF
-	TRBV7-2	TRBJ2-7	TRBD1	TGTGCCAGCAGCGAGGGACAGGGGACGGCCTACGAGCAGTACTTC	CASSEGQGTAYEQYF
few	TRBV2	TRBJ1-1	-	TGTGCGCAATCAACCGATTCTAATGAAGCTTTCTTT	CAQSTDSNEAFF
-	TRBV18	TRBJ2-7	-	TGTGCCAGCTCACCACCGCAGCAGGGGCCTGACGAGCAGTACTTC	CASSPPQQGPDEQYF
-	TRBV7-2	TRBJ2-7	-	TGTGCCAGCAGCTCCGACAGATTCTACGAGCAGTACTTC	CASSSDRFYEQYF
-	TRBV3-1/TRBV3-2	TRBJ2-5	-	TGTGCCAGCAGCCAAATGTCAGTAAGTCAAGAGACCCAGTACTTC	CASSQMSVSQETQYF
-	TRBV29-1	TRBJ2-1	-	TGCAGCGTTGAACGAGAAGGGGATGGGGAGCAGTTCTTC	CSVEREGDGEQFF
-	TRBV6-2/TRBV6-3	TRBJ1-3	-	TGTGCCAGCAGTTATAGGTGGACGCCACGGGATGGAAACACCATATATTTT	CASSYRWTPRDGNTIYF
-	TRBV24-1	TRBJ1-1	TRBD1	TGTGCCACCAGTGGGGGGGGGACAGGGAGCACTGAAGCTTTCTTT	CATSGGGTGSTEAFF
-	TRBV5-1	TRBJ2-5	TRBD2	TGCGCCAGCAGCTTGGGACTAGCGGGGGCTCAAGAGACCCAGTACTTC	CASSLGLAGAQETQYF
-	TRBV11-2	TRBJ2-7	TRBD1	TGTGCCAGCAGCCCTCAGACAGGGACGTCCTACGAGCAGTACTTC	CASSPQTGTSYEQYF